This TCR beta chain emerged from a study of cytomegalovirus exposure and HLA in healthy donors. Study-level findings and limits: Reported performance of the classifier showed diagnosis of cytomegalovirus status with high specificity and sensitivity. A prior analysis recorded that most TCR beta V segments were productive about 87% or about 30% of the time. The authors later linked a missense DCLRE1C variant to TCR beta V- and J-gene trimming. When presence/absence was analysed, sequencing depth was taken to be roughly uniform across donors.

A multiplex PCR was run with 60 Vbeta primers and 13 Jbeta primers. The method was immunoSEQ multiplex PCR; TCRdb's version includes in-frame clones alone and lacks a portion of them. In the table there are 210,000 or so clones, around four fifths of which are singletons. As concerns this clone: What it recognizes is unknown.

The germline V gene has CDR1 LNHDA and CDR2 SQIVND (reference sequence). This CDR3 contains 15 residues. The junction had 13 bases not matched to a gene; V was cut back by 8 bases and J by 6 bases. V usage is TRBV19 and J usage is TRBJ2-1; 7 bases are shared with TRBD2. Sequencing was done on a sample of PBMCs. The clonotype originates from a woman aged 40 to 49 in good health and CMV-seronegative. CDR3 in amino acids: CASGFWGGGINEQFF. The CDR3 bases are TGTGCCAGTGGATTTTGGGGGGGAGGGATCAATGAGCAGTTCTTC.